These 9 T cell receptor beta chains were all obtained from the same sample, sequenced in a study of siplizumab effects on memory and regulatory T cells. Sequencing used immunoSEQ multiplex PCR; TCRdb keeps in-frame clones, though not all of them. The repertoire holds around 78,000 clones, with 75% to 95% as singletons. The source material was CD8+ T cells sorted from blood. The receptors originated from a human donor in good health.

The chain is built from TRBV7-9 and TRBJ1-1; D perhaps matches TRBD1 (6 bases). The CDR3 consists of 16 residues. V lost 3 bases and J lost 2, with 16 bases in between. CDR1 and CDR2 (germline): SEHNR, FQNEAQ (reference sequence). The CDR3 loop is CASSLWAGEVNTEAFF. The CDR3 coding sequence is TGTGCCAGCAGCTTGTGGGCAGGGGAGGTTAACACTGAAGCTTTCTTT.

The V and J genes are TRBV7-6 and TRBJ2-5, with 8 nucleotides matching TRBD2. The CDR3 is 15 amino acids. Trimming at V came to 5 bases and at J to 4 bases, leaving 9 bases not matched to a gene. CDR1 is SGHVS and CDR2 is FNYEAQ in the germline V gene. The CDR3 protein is CASSQASGSGETQYF. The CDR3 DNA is TGTGCCAGCAGCCAGGCCAGCGGGAGTGGAGAGACCCAGTACTTC.

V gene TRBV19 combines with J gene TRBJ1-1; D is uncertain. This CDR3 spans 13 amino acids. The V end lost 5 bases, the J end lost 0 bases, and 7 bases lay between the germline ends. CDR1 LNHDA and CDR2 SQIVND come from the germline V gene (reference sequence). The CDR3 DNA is TGTGCCAGTAGTCAGGCGCTGAACACTGAAGCTTTCTTT. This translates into CASSQALNTEAFF.

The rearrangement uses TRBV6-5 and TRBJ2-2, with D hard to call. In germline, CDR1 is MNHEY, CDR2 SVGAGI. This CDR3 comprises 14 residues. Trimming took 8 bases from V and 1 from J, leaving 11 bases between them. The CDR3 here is CASQDWMNTGELFF. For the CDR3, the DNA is TGTGCCAGCCAAGACTGGATGAACACCGGGGAGCTGTTTTTT.

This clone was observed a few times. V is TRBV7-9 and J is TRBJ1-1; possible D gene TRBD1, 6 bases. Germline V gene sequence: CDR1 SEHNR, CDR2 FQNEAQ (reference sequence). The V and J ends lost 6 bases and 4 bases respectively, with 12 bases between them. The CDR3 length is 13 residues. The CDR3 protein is CASSSSGATEAFF. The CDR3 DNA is TGTGCCAGCAGTTCGTCAGGGGCCACTGAAGCTTTCTTT.

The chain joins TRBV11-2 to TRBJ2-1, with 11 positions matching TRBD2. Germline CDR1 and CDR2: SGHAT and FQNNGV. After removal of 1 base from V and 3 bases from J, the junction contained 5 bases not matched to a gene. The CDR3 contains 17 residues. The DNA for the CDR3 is TGTGCCAGCAGCTTAGGGGTTCTAGCGGGGGGCTACAATGAGCAGTTCTTC. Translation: CASSLGVLAGGYNEQFF. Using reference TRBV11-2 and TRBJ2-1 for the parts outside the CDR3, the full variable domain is EAGVAQSPRYKIIEKRQSVAFWCNPISGHATLYWYQQILGQGPKLLIQFQNNGVVDDSQLPKDRFSAERLKGVDSTLKIQPAKLEDSAVYLCASSLGVLAGGYNEQFFGPGTRLTVL.

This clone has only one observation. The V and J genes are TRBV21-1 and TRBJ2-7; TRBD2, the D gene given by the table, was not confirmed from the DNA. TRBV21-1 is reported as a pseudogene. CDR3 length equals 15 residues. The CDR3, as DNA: TGTGCCAGCAGCAAAGAACAAGTCAGGGAGGCCGAGCAGTACTTC. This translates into CASSKEQVREAEQYF.

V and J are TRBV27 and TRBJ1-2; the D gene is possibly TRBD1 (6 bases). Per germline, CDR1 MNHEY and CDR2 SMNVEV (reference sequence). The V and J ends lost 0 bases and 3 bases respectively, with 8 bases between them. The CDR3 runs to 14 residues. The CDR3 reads CASSLSRTDYGYTF. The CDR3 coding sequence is TGTGCCAGCAGTTTATCGAGGACAGACTATGGCTACACCTTC.

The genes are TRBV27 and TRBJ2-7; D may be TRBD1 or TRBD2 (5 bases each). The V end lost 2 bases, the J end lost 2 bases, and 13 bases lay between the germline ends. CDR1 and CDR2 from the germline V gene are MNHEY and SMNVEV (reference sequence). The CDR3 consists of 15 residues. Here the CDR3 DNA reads TGTGCCAGCAGTTTAGAGGGACCGGTAACCTACGAGCAGTACTTC. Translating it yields CASSLEGPVTYEQYF.